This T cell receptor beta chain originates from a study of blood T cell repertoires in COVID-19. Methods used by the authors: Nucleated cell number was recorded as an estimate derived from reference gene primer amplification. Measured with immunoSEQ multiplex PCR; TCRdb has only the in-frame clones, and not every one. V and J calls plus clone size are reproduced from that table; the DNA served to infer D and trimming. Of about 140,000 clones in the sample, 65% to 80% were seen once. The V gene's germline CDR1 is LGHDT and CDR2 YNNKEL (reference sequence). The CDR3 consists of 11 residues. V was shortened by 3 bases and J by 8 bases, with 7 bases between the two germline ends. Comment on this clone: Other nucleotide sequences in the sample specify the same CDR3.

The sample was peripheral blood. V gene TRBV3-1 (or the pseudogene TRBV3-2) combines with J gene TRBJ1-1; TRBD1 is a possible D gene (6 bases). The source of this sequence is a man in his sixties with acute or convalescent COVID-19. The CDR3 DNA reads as TGTGCCAGCAGCCAGGACAGAGAAGCTTTCTTT. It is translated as CASSQDREAFF.